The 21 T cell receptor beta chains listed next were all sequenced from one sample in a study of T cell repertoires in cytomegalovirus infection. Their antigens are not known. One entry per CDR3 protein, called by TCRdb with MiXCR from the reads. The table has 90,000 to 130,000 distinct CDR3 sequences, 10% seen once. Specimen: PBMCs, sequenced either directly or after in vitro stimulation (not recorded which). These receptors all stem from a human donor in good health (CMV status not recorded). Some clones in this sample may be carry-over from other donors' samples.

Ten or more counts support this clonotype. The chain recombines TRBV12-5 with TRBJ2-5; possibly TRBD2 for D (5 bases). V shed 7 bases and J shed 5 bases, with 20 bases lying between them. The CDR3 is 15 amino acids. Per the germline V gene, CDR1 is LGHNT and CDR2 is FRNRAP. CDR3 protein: CASALWSGNRETQYF. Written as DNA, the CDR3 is TGTGCTAGTGCCCTTTGGTCCGGGAATCGGGAGACCCAGTACTTC.

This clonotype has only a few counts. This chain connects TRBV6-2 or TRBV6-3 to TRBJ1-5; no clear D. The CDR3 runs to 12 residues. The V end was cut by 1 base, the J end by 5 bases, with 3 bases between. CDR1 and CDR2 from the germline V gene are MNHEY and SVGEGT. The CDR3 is CASSYFHQPQHF. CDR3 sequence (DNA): TGTGCCAGCAGTTACTTTCATCAGCCCCAGCATTTT.

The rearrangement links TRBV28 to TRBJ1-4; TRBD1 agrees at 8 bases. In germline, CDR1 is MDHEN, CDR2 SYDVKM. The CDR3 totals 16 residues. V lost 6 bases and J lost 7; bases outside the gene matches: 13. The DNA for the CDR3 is TGTGCCAGCAGAGGCCTACTCACAGGGGGAGGTGAAAAACTGTTTTTT. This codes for CASRGLLTGGGEKLFF.

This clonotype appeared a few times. The CDR3 sequence: CASSSPKGGYTEAFF. CDR3 nucleotide sequence: TGTGCCAGCAGCTCGCCGAAAGGGGGATACACTGAAGCTTTCTTT. The V and J genes are TRBV7-3 and TRBJ1-1, with TRBD1 as a possible D gene (6 bases). Between the trimmed V and J ends, which lost 4 bases and 3 bases, there was a span of 15 bases. Germline CDR1 reads SGHTA; CDR2 reads FQGTGA. This CDR3 is 15 amino acids long. Full variable domain (rest looked up from reference TRBV7-3 and TRBJ1-1): GAGVSQTPSNKVTEKGKYVELRCDPISGHTALYWYRQSLGQGPEFLIYFQGTGAADDSGLPNDRFFAVRPEGSVSTLKIQRTERGDSAVYLCASSSPKGGYTEAFFGQGTRLTVV.

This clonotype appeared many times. DNA for the CDR3: TGCGCCAGCAGCCTCTCAGGGAGGGGTAACAATGAGCAGTTCTTC. As protein: CASSLSGRGNNEQFF. The gene calls are TRBV4-1 and TRBJ2-1, with TRBD2 matching over 7 bases. The CDR3 totals 15 residues. CDR1 MGHRA and CDR2 YSYEKL come from the germline V gene. The ends lost 4 bases at V and 5 bases at J; junction bases unmatched: 8.

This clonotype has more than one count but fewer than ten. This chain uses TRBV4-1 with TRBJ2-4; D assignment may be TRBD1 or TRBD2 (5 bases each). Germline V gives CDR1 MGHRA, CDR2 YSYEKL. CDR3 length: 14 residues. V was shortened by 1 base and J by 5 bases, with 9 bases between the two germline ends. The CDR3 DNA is TGCGCCAGCAGCCAAGTTGGGGGTGAAAACATTCAGTACTTC. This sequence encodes CASSQVGGENIQYF.

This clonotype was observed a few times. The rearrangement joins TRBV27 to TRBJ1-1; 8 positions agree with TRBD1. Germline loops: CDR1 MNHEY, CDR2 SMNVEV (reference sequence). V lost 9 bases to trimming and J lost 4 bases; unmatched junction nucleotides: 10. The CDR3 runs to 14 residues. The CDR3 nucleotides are TGTGCCAGTGCGCAGGGGGCCAGGGGCACTGAAGCTTTCTTT. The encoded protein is CASAQGARGTEAFF.

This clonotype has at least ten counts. This CDR3 is CASSLGLDTQYF. In DNA form, the CDR3 reads TGTGCCAGCAGCTTAGGTCTTGATACGCAGTATTTT. The chain couples TRBV7-6 to TRBJ2-3; D not certain. The germline V gene has CDR1 SGHVS and CDR2 FNYEAQ. V lost 1 base, J lost 6 bases, and 5 bases lay in between. CDR3 length: 12 amino acids.

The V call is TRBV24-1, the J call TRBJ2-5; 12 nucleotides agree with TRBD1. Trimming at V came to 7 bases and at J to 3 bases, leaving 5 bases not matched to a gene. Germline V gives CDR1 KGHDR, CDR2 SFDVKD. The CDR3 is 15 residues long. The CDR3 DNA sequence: TGTGCCACCAGGGGGACAGGGGGCGGAGAAGAGACCCAGTACTTC. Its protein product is CATRGTGGGEETQYF.

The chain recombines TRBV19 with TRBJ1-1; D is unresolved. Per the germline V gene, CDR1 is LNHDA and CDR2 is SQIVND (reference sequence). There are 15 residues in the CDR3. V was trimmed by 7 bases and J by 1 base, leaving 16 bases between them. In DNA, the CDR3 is TGTGCCAGTAACCTAGGGAGAGTGGCGAACACTGAAGCTTTCTTT. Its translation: CASNLGRVANTEAFF.

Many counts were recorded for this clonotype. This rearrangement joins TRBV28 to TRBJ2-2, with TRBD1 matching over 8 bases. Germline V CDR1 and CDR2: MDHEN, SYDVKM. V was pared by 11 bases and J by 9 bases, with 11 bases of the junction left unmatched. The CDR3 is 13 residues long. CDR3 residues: CAGQGAQDRELFF. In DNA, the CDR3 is TGTGCCGGTCAGGGGGCGCAGGACCGGGAGCTGTTTTTT.

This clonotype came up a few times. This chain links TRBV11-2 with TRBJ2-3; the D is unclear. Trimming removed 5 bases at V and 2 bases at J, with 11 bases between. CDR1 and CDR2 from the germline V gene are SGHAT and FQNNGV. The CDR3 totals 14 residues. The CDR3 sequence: CASSPLWNTDTQYF. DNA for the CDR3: TGTGCCAGCAGCCCACTCTGGAACACAGATACGCAGTATTTT.

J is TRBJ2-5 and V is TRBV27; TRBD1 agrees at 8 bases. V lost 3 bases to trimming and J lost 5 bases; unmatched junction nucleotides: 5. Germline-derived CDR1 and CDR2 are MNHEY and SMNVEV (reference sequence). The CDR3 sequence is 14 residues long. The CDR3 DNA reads TGTGCCAGCAGTTTCTCAGGGGGCTGGGAGACCCAGTACTTC. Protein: CASSFSGGWETQYF.

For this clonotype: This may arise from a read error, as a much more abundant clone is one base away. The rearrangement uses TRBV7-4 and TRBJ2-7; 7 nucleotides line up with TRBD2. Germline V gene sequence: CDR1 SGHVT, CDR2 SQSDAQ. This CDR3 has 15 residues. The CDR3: CANSFPSGVRYEQYF. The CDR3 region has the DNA TGTGCCAACAGCTTCCCGAGCGGGGTTCGCTACGAGCAGTACTTC.

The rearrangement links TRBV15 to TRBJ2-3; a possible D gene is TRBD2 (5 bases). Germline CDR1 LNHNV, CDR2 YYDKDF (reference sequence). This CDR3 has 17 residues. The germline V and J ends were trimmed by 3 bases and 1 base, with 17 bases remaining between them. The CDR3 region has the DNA TGTGCCACCAGCAGGGACTCCGGGGTAAGGGGCACAGATACGCAGTATTTT. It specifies CATSRDSGVRGTDTQYF.

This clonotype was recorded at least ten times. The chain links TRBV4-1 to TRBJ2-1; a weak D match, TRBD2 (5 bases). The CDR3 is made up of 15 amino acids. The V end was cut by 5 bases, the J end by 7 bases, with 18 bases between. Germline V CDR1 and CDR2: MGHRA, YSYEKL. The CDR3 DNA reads TGCGCCAGCAGCTCTGGGTTGCGGACTGCAAATGAGCAGTTCTTC. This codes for CASSSGLRTANEQFF.

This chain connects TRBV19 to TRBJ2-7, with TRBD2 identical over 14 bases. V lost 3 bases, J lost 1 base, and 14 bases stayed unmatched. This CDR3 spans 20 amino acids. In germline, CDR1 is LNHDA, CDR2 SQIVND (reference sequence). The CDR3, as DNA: TGTGCCAGTAGTATTAGCGTGGGACTAGCGGGAGCGATCGGTTCCTACGAGCAGTACTTC. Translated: CASSISVGLAGAIGSYEQYF.

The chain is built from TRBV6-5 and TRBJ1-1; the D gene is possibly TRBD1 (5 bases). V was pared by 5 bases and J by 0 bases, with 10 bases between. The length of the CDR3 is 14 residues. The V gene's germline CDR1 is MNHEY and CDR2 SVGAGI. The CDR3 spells CASSLTDLNTEAFF. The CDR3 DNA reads TGTGCCAGCAGTCTGACAGACTTGAACACTGAAGCTTTCTTT.

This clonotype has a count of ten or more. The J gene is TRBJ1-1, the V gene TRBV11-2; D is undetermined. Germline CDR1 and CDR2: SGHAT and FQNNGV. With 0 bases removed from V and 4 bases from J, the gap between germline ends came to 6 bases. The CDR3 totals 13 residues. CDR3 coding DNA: TGTGCCAGCAGCTTAGAACCGCGCACTGAAGCTTTCTTT. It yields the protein CASSLEPRTEAFF. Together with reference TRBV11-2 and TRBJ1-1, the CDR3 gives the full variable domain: EAGVAQSPRYKIIEKRQSVAFWCNPISGHATLYWYQQILGQGPKLLIQFQNNGVVDDSQLPKDRFSAERLKGVDSTLKIQPAKLEDSAVYLCASSLEPRTEAFFGQGTRLTVV.

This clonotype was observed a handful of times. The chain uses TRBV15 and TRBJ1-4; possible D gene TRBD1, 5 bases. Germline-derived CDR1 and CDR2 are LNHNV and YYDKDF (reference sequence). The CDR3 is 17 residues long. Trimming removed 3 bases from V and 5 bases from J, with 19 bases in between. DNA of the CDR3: TGTGCCACCAGCAGGGAACTGATGGGGGGTCTGAATGAAAAACTGTTTTTT. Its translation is CATSRELMGGLNEKLFF.

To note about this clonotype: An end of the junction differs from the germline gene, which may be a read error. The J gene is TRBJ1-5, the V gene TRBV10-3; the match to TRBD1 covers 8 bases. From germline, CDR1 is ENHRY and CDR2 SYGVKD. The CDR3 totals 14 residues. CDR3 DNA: TGTGCCGCCGGACAGGGATTAGCGGGACAGCCCCATCAGTTT. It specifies CAAGQGLAGQPHQF.